The clone carrying this T cell receptor beta chain was seen a single time. The antigen is not known. Sequence at one end of the junction differs from germline and may be a read error. Germline CDR1 is MNHEY and CDR2 is SVGEGT. CDR3 length equals 14 residues. TCRdb reprocessed the 5' RACE reads via MiXCR and lists one record per CDR3 protein. Counted here are over 55,000 distinct CDR3 sequences, approximately 29% occurring once; the ten biggest clones make up 2.3%. Findings and caveats of the study: The larger-cohort validation was restricted to a single TCR beta V-J rearrangement rather than whole repertoires. Tumor memory CD4+ T cell TCR gene usage clustered with blood and lymph node memory CD4+ cells and lymph node naive CD4+ cells.

The rearrangement links TRBV6-2 or TRBV6-3 to TRBJ2-7, with TRBD2 matching 7 bases. What was sequenced was tumor-infiltrating naive CD4+ T cells sorted from the breast tumor. As to subset: naive CD4+ T cells, CD4+CD45RA+CD25-. This clonotype originated in a female donor with breast cancer. The CDR3 DNA sequence: TGTGCCAGCACGCTTAGCGGGTCCCCCTACGAGCGGTACTTC. Protein product: CASTLSGSPYERYF.